This entry concerns a single TCR beta chain. This specimen comes from a study of T cell responses to AZD1222 COVID-19 vaccine. Trimming cost V 3 bases and J 5 bases, with 13 bases left between them. Germline V gene data show CDR1 as MDHEN and CDR2 as SYDVKM. There are 14 residues in the CDR3. The data were produced by immunoSEQ multiplex PCR, yet TCRdb's version contains in-frame clones alone and is incomplete. The profile shows 120,000 or so clones, roughly 90% of them singletons. This specimen was peripheral blood, taken on day 0 of AZD1222 vaccination. This clonotype was sampled from an adult in good health. V and J are TRBV28 and TRBJ2-5; D is undetermined. CDR3 residues: CASSFPSLDETQYF. The CDR3 DNA is TGTGCCAGCAGTTTCCCGAGTCTGGATGAGACCCAGTACTTC.